This T cell receptor beta chain is from a study of T-cell reconstitution after alpha-beta-depleted transplantation in children (TCRdb year 2016). Notes on the research overall: Using TCR repertoire profiling, the study quantitatively followed how T-cell immune reconstitution unfolded in children after TCRalphabeta/CD19-depleted allogeneic hematopoietic cell transplantation.

Library construction relied on PCR. The run used an Illumina HiSeq 2500. Molecular barcoding was employed in the preparation of TCR libraries, with unique molecular identifiers being used to normalize TCRbeta repertoire quantification. The raw public reads went through TCRdb reprocessing: fastp at Q25, MiXCR clone calling, in-frame beta chains kept. Every CDR3 protein is listed once, alongside the most common genes and DNA of its rows. The sample has 490,000 or so distinct CDR3 sequences on record, approximately 12% of them singletons. Jointly, the top ten make up over 5.5% of the sample. In its sample, this clonotype was seen many times. Its antigen is still unknown. Qualities for individual bases were not recorded, and no much larger clone is one base off. V is pruned by 5 bases and J by 1 base, leaving 7 bases of the junction without a gene match. The CDR3 has 16 amino acids, counting the end cysteine and phenylalanine. Here the CDR3 DNA is all that survives: 48 bases in frame from base 1. The germline V gene (reference sequence) sets CDR1 to MNHEY and CDR2 to SMNVEV.

The chain couples TRBV27 to TRBJ2-3, with 9 junctional bases fitting TRBD2. This material consisted of PBMCs from the stem cell graft donor, taken from the stem cell graft. This TCR derives from a human donor who donated a stem cell graft to a child with combined immunodeficiency. The DNA is as follows: TGTGCCAGCAGTCACAGACTAGCGGTACGCACAGATACGCAGTATTTT. It codes for CASSHRLAVRTDTQYF.